This entry lists 25 T cell receptor beta chains sequenced from one sample in a study of graft-versus-host responses after intestinal transplantation. Clones were read by immunoSEQ multiplex PCR, and TCRdb kept only the in-frame ones, dropping some. The sample consists of about 100,000 clones, roughly 87% of them appearing once. No cognate antigen is known for these TCRs. The sequenced sample was unstimulated CD4+ T cells sorted from spleen or lymph node cells, obtained before transplant. Source of these receptors: a human donor who was the organ donor for an intestinal transplant.

CDR3 residues: CSIAGYEQYF. The CDR3 DNA reads as TGCAGTATAGCGGGCTACGAGCAGTACTTC. The rearrangement uses TRBV20-1 and TRBJ2-7; 7 bases are shared with TRBD2. Germline V gives CDR1 DFQATT, CDR2 SNEGSKA (reference sequence). The junction had 1 base not matched to a gene; V was cut back by 8 bases and J by 3 bases. The CDR3 covers 10 residues.

The CDR3 is CASSQLYTGGTDTQYF. DNA for the CDR3: TGTGCCAGCAGCCAGCTATATACAGGGGGCACAGATACGCAGTATTTT. The chain links TRBV14 to TRBJ2-3, with TRBD1 identical over 7 bases. V gave up 3 bases and J gave up 1 base; unmatched junction bases: 7. Germline V gene data show CDR1 as SGHDN and CDR2 as FVKESK. The CDR3 spans 16 residues. Full variable domain (rest looked up from reference TRBV14 and TRBJ2-3): EAGVTQFPSHSVIEKGQTVTLRCDPISGHDNLYWYRRVMGKEIKFLLHFVKESKQDESGMPNNRFLAERTGGTYSTLKVQPAELEDSGVYFCASSQLYTGGTDTQYFGPGTRLTVL.

This chain connects TRBV9 to TRBJ2-1; 9 nucleotides align to TRBD2. CDR1 and CDR2 (germline): SGDLS, YYNGEE. The length of the CDR3 is 16 residues. V dropped 0 bases and J dropped 5; count of bases not matched to a gene: 6. This CDR3 is CASSVEAGGNDNEQFF. DNA for the CDR3: TGTGCCAGCAGCGTAGAGGCGGGGGGGAACGACAATGAGCAGTTCTTC.

The rearrangement joins TRBV5-1 to TRBJ2-5; 8 bases are a match to TRBD1. The CDR3 consists of 18 residues. J lost 5 bases, V lost 4 bases, and 19 bases had no gene match. Looked up from germline, CDR1 is SGHRS and CDR2 is YFSETQ. The CDR3 sequence: CASSVLHPLQGVRETQYF. DNA for the CDR3: TGCGCCAGCAGCGTCCTGCACCCGTTACAGGGGGTTCGGGAGACCCAGTACTTC.

The J gene is TRBJ1-1, the V gene TRBV7-8, with D maybe TRBD1 (5 bases). Germline assignment: CDR1 SGHVS and CDR2 FQNEAQ. V was clipped by 6 bases and J by 5 bases, with 16 bases between them. CDR3 size: 14 residues. The CDR3 here is CASRKTGVYTEAFF. DNA of the CDR3: TGTGCCAGCAGGAAAACGGGGGTTTATACTGAAGCTTTCTTT.

The chain joins TRBV7-2 to TRBJ1-1, with D possibly being TRBD1 (5 bases). CDR1 SGHTA and CDR2 FQGNSA come from the germline V gene. Trimming left V 6 bases short and J 6 bases short, with 17 bases between. CDR3 size: 14 residues. The CDR3 reads CASRPPERGAEAFF. In nucleotides, the CDR3 is TGTGCCAGCAGACCGCCGGAACGGGGGGCTGAAGCTTTCTTT.

V usage is TRBV13 and J usage is TRBJ2-1; D ambiguous. The germline gives CDR1 PRHDT, CDR2 FYEKMQ (reference sequence). The CDR3 covers 13 residues. Trimming removed 4 bases at V and 6 bases at J, with 10 bases between. CDR3 coding DNA: TGTGCCAGCAGCTCCCCCCCCCTCAATGAGCAGTTCTTC. Protein sequence: CASSSPPLNEQFF.

The CDR3, as DNA: TGTGCCAGCAGCTTATCTGGCAGGGGGCTTCTCATGGCTAATGAAAAACTGTTTTTT. Its protein product is CASSLSGRGLLMANEKLFF. This rearrangement joins TRBV7-9 to TRBJ1-4, with 8 positions matching TRBD1. V shed 2 bases and J 3 bases; nucleotides not matched to a gene: 14. The CDR3 runs 19 residues. The germline CDR1 and CDR2 sequences are SEHNR and FQNEAQ (reference sequence).

The chain employs TRBV4-2 and TRBJ2-7; 7 nucleotides agree with TRBD1. The V and J ends lost 4 bases and 2 bases, in that order; junction bases with no gene match: 14. CDR3 length: 17 residues. Germline V CDR1 and CDR2: LGHNA, YNFKEQ. In DNA, the CDR3 is TGTGCCAGCAGCCCTAAGATGACAGGGTCCCCTGCCTACGAGCAGTACTTC. This gives the protein CASSPKMTGSPAYEQYF.

This clone was seen only once. The chain employs TRBV6-5 and TRBJ1-1; D may be TRBD1 (5 bases). The CDR3 runs 11 residues. From germline, CDR1 is MNHEY and CDR2 SVGAGI. Trimming removed 7 bases at V and 8 bases at J, with 11 bases between. The CDR3 sequence is CASKRGREAFF. In DNA, the CDR3 is TGTGCCAGCAAACGGGGGAGAGAAGCTTTCTTT.

This clone was seen more than once but under ten times. The rearrangement uses TRBV5-5 and TRBJ1-2; possible D gene TRBD1, 6 bases. Germline V gives CDR1 SGHKS, CDR2 YYEKEE (reference sequence). The germline V and J ends were trimmed by 3 bases and 4 bases, with 16 bases remaining between them. The CDR3 spans 15 residues. In DNA form, the CDR3 reads TGTGCCAGCAGCTCCCTTACCTCAGGGGTCTATGGCTACACCTTC. Translating gives CASSSLTSGVYGYTF.

The chain joins TRBV18 to TRBJ2-7, with 9 positions matching TRBD1. CDR3 length: 13 residues. J gave up 4 bases and V 5 bases, and 3 bases lay outside the gene matches. In germline, CDR1 is KGHSH, CDR2 LQKENI. CDR3 residues: CASSGTGRYEQYF. The CDR3 bases are TGTGCCAGCTCAGGGACAGGGCGATACGAGCAGTACTTC.

This chain joins TRBV2 and TRBJ2-1, with D unresolved. Germline V gene sequence: CDR1 SNHLY, CDR2 FYNNEI. V dropped 3 bases and J dropped 0 bases, with 15 bases sitting between them. CDR3 size: 17 residues. The CDR3 DNA follows: TGTGCCAGCAGTGATATAGGGTGGGTCGACTCCTACAATGAGCAGTTCTTC. Protein sequence: CASSDIGWVDSYNEQFF. Using reference TRBV2 and TRBJ2-1 for the parts outside the CDR3, the full variable domain is EPEVTQTPSHQVTQMGQEVILRCVPISNHLYFYWYRQILGQKVEFLVSFYNNEISEKSEIFDDQFSVERPDGSNFTLKIRSTKLEDSAMYFCASSDIGWVDSYNEQFFGPGTRLTVL.

This chain joins TRBV11-2 and TRBJ2-1; D gene ambiguous. From germline, CDR1 is SGHAT and CDR2 FQNNGV. V gave up 5 bases and J gave up 5 bases, with 4 bases separating them. The CDR3 length is 11 residues. CDR3 DNA sequence: TGTGCCAGCAGCGCCCACAATGAGCAGTTCTTC. It codes for CASSAHNEQFF.

The CDR3 loop reads CATILGLRAFF. The CDR3 bases are TGTGCCACCATACTGGGGCTTCGAGCTTTCTTT. J is TRBJ1-1 and V is TRBV28; the D gene is possibly TRBD1 (5 bases). The CDR3 is made up of 11 amino acids. Trimming removed 10 bases at V and 10 bases at J, with 16 bases between. The germline gives CDR1 MDHEN, CDR2 SYDVKM. Together with reference TRBV28 and TRBJ1-1, the CDR3 gives the full variable domain: DVKVTQSSRYLVKRTGEKVFLECVQDMDHENMFWYRQDPGLGLRLIYFSYDVKMKEKGDIPEGYSVSREKKERFSLILESASTNQTSMYLCATILGLRAFFGQGTRLTVV.

This clone turned up a few times. The gene calls are TRBV10-2 and TRBJ1-4, with TRBD1 matching 9 bases. Germline V gene lookup returns CDR1 WSHSY and CDR2 SAAADI. CDR3 length: 16 amino acids. V was pared by 2 bases and J by 10 bases, with 11 bases of the junction left unmatched. CDR3 loop: CASSEPTGTGIGKLFF. The CDR3 DNA reads as TGCGCCAGCAGTGAGCCGACCGGGACAGGGATAGGAAAACTGTTTTTT.

V gene TRBV20-1 combines with J gene TRBJ1-1, with TRBD1 as a possible D gene (6 bases). This CDR3 spans 10 amino acids. V shed 6 bases and J shed 10 bases, with 12 bases lying between them. Germline CDR1 DFQATT, CDR2 SNEGSKA (reference sequence). The CDR3 DNA is TGCAGTGCGAGGGGACATGGAGCTTTCTTT. The encoded protein is CSARGHGAFF.

The sample holds a few counts of this clone. V and J are TRBV7-9 and TRBJ1-6; D is possibly TRBD1 (6 bases). The CDR3 has 16 amino acids. V lost 1 base to trimming and J lost 10 bases, with 17 bases between them. Germline CDR1 is SEHNR and CDR2 is FQNEAQ (reference sequence). The CDR3 DNA is TGTGCCAGCAGCTTAGGCGGGGGCGACAGAGCCTCACCCCTCCACTTT. Its protein product is CASSLGGGDRASPLHF.

This clone was picked up one time. This chain connects TRBV27 to TRBJ1-6; 9 nucleotides line up with TRBD1. After removal of 5 bases from V and 0 bases from J, the junction contained 11 bases not matched to a gene. The CDR3 has 19 amino acids. CDR1 and CDR2 from the germline V gene are MNHEY and SMNVEV (reference sequence). CDR3 region: CASSRSGQGVFSYNSPLHF. Written as DNA, the CDR3 is TGTGCCAGCAGTAGATCGGGACAGGGAGTATTCTCCTATAATTCACCCCTCCACTTT.

The gene calls are TRBV19 and TRBJ2-1, with TRBD2 matching 9 bases. The CDR3 covers 16 residues. Germline lookup yields CDR1 LNHDA and CDR2 SQIVND (reference sequence). J was trimmed by 7 bases and V by 0 bases; bases with no gene match: 7. The CDR3 DNA is TGTGCCAGTAGTATAGATCGAGCTAGCGGGGCAAATGAGCAGTTCTTC. This sequence encodes CASSIDRASGANEQFF.

The rearrangement uses TRBV5-1 and TRBJ1-2; 8 bases line up with TRBD1. In germline, CDR1 is SGHRS, CDR2 YFSETQ. The length of the CDR3 is 15 residues. V trimming: 4 bases; J trimming: 4 bases; junction bases outside the gene matches: 9. CDR3 sequence (DNA): TGCGCCAGCAGCGGCCCGGGACAGGTCTCCTATGGCTACACCTTC. Translation: CASSGPGQVSYGYTF.

V and J are TRBV7-9 and TRBJ1-3, with a possible D match to TRBD1 (6 bases). The CDR3 runs to 16 residues. The germline gives CDR1 SEHNR, CDR2 FQNEAQ (reference sequence). Trimming shortened V by 1 base and J by 0 bases, and 10 bases separated the two germline ends. CDR3 region: CASSLDRAFSGNTIYF. CDR3 coding DNA: TGTGCCAGCAGCTTAGACAGGGCCTTCTCTGGAAACACCATATATTTT.

The gene calls are TRBV5-1 and TRBJ1-2; 9 bases line up with TRBD1. The CDR3 is made up of 16 amino acids. J was trimmed by 2 bases and V by 3 bases; bases with no gene match: 8. Germline V gene sequence: CDR1 SGHRS, CDR2 YFSETQ. CDR3 coding DNA: TGCGCCAGCAGCTCGGGACAGGGCAACGTCAACTATGGCTACACCTTC. Its translation is CASSSGQGNVNYGYTF.

This chain joins TRBV2 and TRBJ2-1; D is uncertain. CDR3 length equals 13 residues. V lost 11 bases and J 0 bases, leaving 11 bases between the germline ends. Per the germline V gene, CDR1 is SNHLY and CDR2 is FYNNEI. Written as DNA, the CDR3 is TGTGCCGGGGTGGTCTCCTCCTACAATGAGCAGTTCTTC. Its protein is CAGVVSSYNEQFF.

This chain connects TRBV5-6 to TRBJ2-3; 11 nucleotides align to TRBD1. The CDR3 contains 15 residues. Germline CDR1 and CDR2: SGHDT and YYEEEE. Losses at the gene ends were 3 bases for V and 1 base for J; bases not matched to a gene: 1. CDR3 amino acids: CASSWDRGGTDTQYF. DNA of the CDR3: TGTGCCAGCAGCTGGGACAGGGGGGGCACAGATACGCAGTATTTT. The full variable domain, rest sourced from reference TRBV5-6 and TRBJ2-3, is DAGVTQSPTHLIKTRGQQVTLRCSPKSGHDTVSWYQQALGQGPQFIFQYYEEEERQRGNFPDRFSGHQFPNYSSELNVNALLLGDSALYLCASSWDRGGTDTQYFGPGTRLTVL.